A single sample gave rise to the 6 T cell receptor beta chains below, sequenced in a study of CD8 T cells in Susac syndrome (dated by TCRdb to between 2017 and 2020). Libraries were built with the immunoSEQ multiplex PCR assay. RNA was extracted with the RNeasy kit and roughly 0.45 to 1 ug was reverse transcribed using random hexamers. TCRdb reprocessed the public reads (quality trimming at Q25 with fastp, clone calling with MiXCR) and kept in-frame beta chains. All rows with the same CDR3 protein become a single entry with the most common DNA and genes. The sample has about 190,000 distinct CDR3 sequences on record, around 93% of them singletons. The top ten clones comprise roughly 0.096% of the sample. The sample was CD4+ T cells from PBMCs. The receptors shown here come from a human donor in good health.

The chain combines TRBV7-9 with TRBJ2-3, with D uncertain. The V end lost 5 bases, the J end lost 4 bases, and 16 bases lay between the germline ends. This CDR3 region has 15 residues. Germline V lookup: CDR1 SEHNR, CDR2 FQNEAQ (reference sequence). This chain's CDR3 is CASSQLGGLSDTQYF. The CDR3, as DNA: TGTGCCAGCAGCCAATTGGGTGGGCTTTCAGATACGCAGTATTTT. Complete variable domain (other parts from reference TRBV7-9 and TRBJ2-3): DTGVSQNPRHKITKRGQNVTFRCDPISEHNRLYWYRQTLGQGPEFLTYFQNEAQLEKSRLLSDRFSAERPKGSFSTLEIQRTEQGDSAMYLCASSQLGGLSDTQYFGPGTRLTVL.

The V gene is TRBV5-1, the J gene TRBJ1-4; D not certain. This CDR3 is 14 amino acids long. V lost 1 base and J lost 6, with 10 bases in between. CDR1 and CDR2 (germline): SGHRS, YFSETQ. The CDR3 is CASSLTVSDEKLFF. The CDR3 DNA follows: TGCGCCAGCAGCTTGACCGTGAGTGATGAAAAACTGTTTTTT.

This chain uses TRBV7-9 with TRBJ2-2; 9 bases map to TRBD1. The CDR3 runs 15 residues. Losses at the gene ends were 6 bases for V and 6 bases for J; bases not matched to a gene: 8. Germline V lookup: CDR1 SEHNR, CDR2 FQNEAQ (reference sequence). The CDR3 nucleotides read TGTGCCAGCAGACCGGGACAGGGACTGGCCGGGGAGCTGTTTTTT. Protein sequence: CASRPGQGLAGELFF.

This rearrangement joins TRBV11-1 to TRBJ1-1; D unclear. Germline lookup yields CDR1 SGHAT and CDR2 FQDESV (reference sequence). Trimming took off 4 bases at V and 0 bases at J, with 12 bases between the two ends. The CDR3 runs 15 residues. The DNA of the CDR3 is TGTGCCAGCAGCTATCGGGCGGCGGTGAACACTGAAGCTTTCTTT. This codes for CASSYRAAVNTEAFF. The full variable domain, in which reference TRBV11-1 and TRBJ1-1 provide the parts outside the CDR3, is EAEVAQSPRYKITEKSQAVAFWCDPISGHATLYWYRQILGQGPELLVQFQDESVVDDSQLPKDRFSAERLKGVDSTLKIQPAELGDSAMYLCASSYRAAVNTEAFFGQGTRLTVV.

The CDR3 loop is CASSVGAGPNTGELFF. The CDR3 nucleotides are TGTGCCAGCAGCGTAGGGGCCGGACCGAACACCGGGGAGCTGTTTTTT. This chain joins TRBV9 and TRBJ2-2; D gene unclear. The CDR3 spans 16 residues. With 0 bases removed from V and 0 bases from J, the gap between germline ends came to 9 bases. Looked up from germline, CDR1 is SGDLS and CDR2 is YYNGEE.

The genes are TRBV28 and TRBJ2-5, with D hard to call. The CDR3 has 13 residues. Germline assignment: CDR1 MDHEN and CDR2 SYDVKM. V was shortened by 2 bases and J by 4 bases, with 8 bases between the two germline ends. The CDR3 sequence: CASSLSEIETQYF. Here the CDR3 DNA reads TGTGCCAGCAGTTTAAGTGAAATAGAGACCCAGTACTTC.